These T cell receptor beta chains were read from a single sample in a study of STAT3 mutations in large granular lymphocyte leukemia. Libraries were prepared by immunoSEQ multiplex PCR; TCRdb keeps only in-frame clonotypes and omits some of them. Counted here are 30,000 to 45,000 clones, about 88% occurring once; the ten biggest clones make up 0.4% to 0.5%. Sequenced input: PBMCs. All receptors derive from a human donor with T large granular lymphocyte leukemia. Some clones in this sample may be carry-over from other donors' samples. Each CDR3 is given with its conserved first and last residue. The D gene is left open where the match is weak. Rows give clone size only sometimes, using once, few, many, or a class for an expanded clone.

>-|TRBV20-1|11|-|TRBJ2-1
TGCAGTGCTAGAGACTACAATGAGCAGTTCTTC
CSARDYNEQFF
>-|TRBV5-1|15|-|TRBJ1-1
TGCGCCAGCAGCGACTTAAGGGGGGGTAACACTGAAGCTTTCTTT
CASSDLRGGNTEAFF
>-|TRBV30|15|-|TRBJ2-5
TGTGCCTGGAGTAAGTCGCAGGGTCAAAGGGAGACCCAGTACTTC
CAWSKSQGQRETQYF
>TRBD1|TRBV9|14|-|TRBJ1-5
TGTGCCAGCAGCCTCGGGACAGACAATCAGCCCCAGCATTTT
CASSLGTDNQPQHF
>-|TRBV7-9|14|-|TRBJ2-3
TGTGCCAGCAGCCTTCAGGGGACCCCAGATACGCAGTATTTT
CASSLQGTPDTQYF
>-|TRBV6-5|11|-|TRBJ2-7
TGTGCCACTGGCGGTTCCTACGAGCAGTACTTC
CATGGSYEQYF
>-|TRBV19|18|-|TRBJ1-5
TGTGCCAGTAGGCCTAGGGCGGGGGCCCCTTATAGCAATCAGCCCCAGCATTTT
CASRPRAGAPYSNQPQHF
>-|TRBV6-6|12|-|TRBJ1-5
TGTGCCAGCAACCACCGGGGTCAGCCCCAGCATTTT
CASNHRGQPQHF
>-|TRBV5-1|16|-|TRBJ1-2
TGCGCCAGCAGCTCCTCCGGGACACCTCCTAACTATGGCTACACCTTC
CASSSSGTPPNYGYTF
>-|TRBV4-1|15|-|TRBJ1-6
TGCGCCAGCAGCCAGGCCGGGACTCAGAATTCACCCCTCCACTTT
CASSQAGTQNSPLHF
>TRBD2|TRBV9|17|-|TRBJ2-5
TGTGCCAGCAGCGCCCCTCTAGCGGGGGATGTACAAGAGACCCAGTACTTC
CASSAPLAGDVQETQYF
>-|TRBV7-9|15|once|TRBJ1-6
TGTGCCAGCAGCCCGGACACACCTTATAATTCACCCCTCCACTTT
CASSPDTPYNSPLHF
>-|TRBV7-9|13|-|TRBJ1-2
TGTGCCAGCAGCTTCGATGGGAACTATGGCTACACCTTC
CASSFDGNYGYTF
>-|TRBV13|13|-|TRBJ2-5
TGTGCCAGCAGCCACCTAGCGATAAAGACCCAGTACTTC
CASSHLAIKTQYF
>-|TRBV5-6|16|-|TRBJ1-5
TGTGCCAGCAGCTTGAGAAGCGGGGTGGGCAATCAGCCCCAGCATTTT
CASSLRSGVGNQPQHF
>-|TRBV5-4|14|-|TRBJ2-7
TGTGCCAGCAGCCACATCACGGCAGGCTACGAGCAGTACTTC
CASSHITAGYEQYF
>-|TRBV9|13|-|TRBJ1-6
TGTGCCAGCAACCGAGATAACCATTCACCCCTCCACTTT
CASNRDNHSPLHF
>-|TRBV10-3|11|-|TRBJ2-5
TGTGCCATCAGTGAGCGGGAGACCCAGTACTTC
CAISERETQYF
>-|TRBV4-1|18|-|TRBJ1-5
TGCGCCAGCAGCCATTACGAGGACACATCTTATAGCAATCAGCCCCAGCATTTT
CASSHYEDTSYSNQPQHF
>-|TRBV6-5|15|-|TRBJ1-1
TGTGCCAGCAGTTACTCAACCGGGTCGAACACTGAAGCTTTCTTT
CASSYSTGSNTEAFF
>TRBD1|TRBV2|15|-|TRBJ2-3
TGTGCCAGCAGGAGCGGACAGGGGAGCACAGATACGCAGTATTTT
CASRSGQGSTDTQYF
>-|TRBV5-1|14|-|TRBJ1-1
TGCGCCAGCAGCTTGGCCAGGGTGGACACTGAAGCTTTCTTT
CASSLARVDTEAFF
>-|TRBV28|15|-|TRBJ1-1
TGTGCCAGCAGTTTTTTTCCGGACACCCTGATGAGAGCTTTCTTT
CASSFFPDTLMRAFF
>-|TRBV6-5|15|-|TRBJ1-6
TGTGCCAGCAGTTACGTCGGTGCGAATAATTCACCCCTCCACTTT
CASSYVGANNSPLHF
>-|TRBV5-4|16|-|TRBJ1-3
TGTGCCAGCAGCTTGGGCCAGGAGCAGGTTGGAAACACCATATATTTT
CASSLGQEQVGNTIYF
>TRBD1|TRBV5-1|15|-|TRBJ1-2
TGCGCCAGCCGAAACCTGGGCCAGGGGGTTCGTGGCTACACCTTC
CASRNLGQGVRGYTF
>-|TRBV7-9|15|-|TRBJ1-2
TGTGCCAGCAGCTTACCCCCAGGCAGGAGTGGTGGCTACACCTTC
CASSLPPGRSGGYTF
>-|TRBV5-6|14|-|TRBJ1-6
TGTGCCAGCAGCTTGGGCGGGGTTGGGTCACCCCTCCACTTT
CASSLGGVGSPLHF
>-|TRBV30|11|-|TRBJ2-1
TGTGCCTGGAGTATAAGCCCAGAGCAGTTCTTC
CAWSISPEQFF
>TRBD1|TRBV5-1|15|-|TRBJ2-3
TGCGCCAGCAGCCGGGACAGGGCAGGCTCAGATACGCAGTATTTT
CASSRDRAGSDTQYF
>-|TRBV18|15|-|TRBJ2-7
TGTGCCAGCTCACCACCAGGGCAGGGCGGCCACGAGCAGTACTTC
CASSPPGQGGHEQYF
>TRBD1|TRBV30|14|-|TRBJ1-5
TGTGCCTGGAGTGCGACAGGGGGCAATCAGCCCCAGCATTTT
CAWSATGGNQPQHF
>-|TRBV11-2|15|-|TRBJ2-7
TGTGCCAGCAGCCACGGGACCCAAACGGCCTACGAGCAGTACTTC
CASSHGTQTAYEQYF
>TRBD1|TRBV18|14|-|TRBJ2-5
TGTGCCAGCTCACCGGGACAGGGGGCGGAGACCCAGTACTTC
CASSPGQGAETQYF
>-|TRBV18|16|-|TRBJ2-1
TGTGCCAGCTCACGGGGCGAGGGAGGCTCCTACAATGAGCAGTTCTTC
CASSRGEGGSYNEQFF
>-|TRBV29-1|11|-|TRBJ2-2
TGCAGCGTTCTAGGGACCGGGGAGCTGTTTTTT
CSVLGTGELFF
>-|TRBV18|16|-|TRBJ1-1
TGTGCCAGCTCACCAGGTCTAAGACAGATGAACACTGAAGCTTTCTTT
CASSPGLRQMNTEAFF
>-|TRBV7-8|13|-|TRBJ1-1
TGTGCCAGCAGCCCCGTGGGGGGCGTGGGGGCTTTCTTT
CASSPVGGVGAFF
>TRBD1|TRBV11-2|15|-|TRBJ2-5
TGTGCCAGCAGCCCCGACAGGGGGCAAAGTGAGACCCAGTACTTC
CASSPDRGQSETQYF
>-|TRBV7-2|13|-|TRBJ2-2
TGTGCCAGCAGCGTCGCGAACACCGGGGAGCTGTTTTTT
CASSVANTGELFF
>TRBD1|TRBV27|15|-|TRBJ1-6
TGTGCCAGCAGACCCACGACAGGGTGGGGATCACCCCTCCACTTT
CASRPTTGWGSPLHF
>-|TRBV7-9|11|-|TRBJ2-1
TGTGCCAGCAGCCAACGAGCGGAGCAGTTCTTC
CASSQRAEQFF
>-|TRBV5-4|13|-|TRBJ2-1
TGTGCCAGCAACCCCCAGGGTGGTAGTGAGCAGTTCTTC
CASNPQGGSEQFF
>-|TRBV2|16|-|TRBJ1-5
TGTGCCAGCAGTGAACAATTGCCCCTCCCGGGTCAGCCCCAGCATTTT
CASSEQLPLPGQPQHF
>-|TRBV6-1|12|-|TRBJ1-6
TGTGCCAGCAGATTGACGAATTCACCCCTCCACTTT
CASRLTNSPLHF
>-|TRBV9|14|-|TRBJ2-7
TGTGCCAGCAGCGTACTCCCTGACAGCTACGAGCAGTACTTC
CASSVLPDSYEQYF
>-|TRBV7-4|13|-|TRBJ1-2
TGTGCCAGCAGCTTATGGGTTTGCTATGGCTACACCTTC
CASSLWVCYGYTF